The 20 T cell receptor beta chains below all came from one sample that was sequenced in a study of cytomegalovirus exposure and HLA in healthy donors. The PCR employed 60 Vbeta primers together with 13 Jbeta primers. The data were produced by immunoSEQ multiplex PCR, yet TCRdb's version contains in-frame clones alone and is incomplete. The data hold under 150,000 clones, with roughly three quarters observed a single time. The specimen sequenced was PBMCs. Source of these receptors: a woman between 18 and 29 years old in good health and CMV-seronegative.

The V and J genes are TRBV6-1 and TRBJ1-2; no clear D. Germline V gene sequence: CDR1 MNHNS, CDR2 SASEGT. V shed 7 bases and J shed 0 bases, with 12 bases lying between them. The CDR3 runs to 14 residues. CDR3 region: CASNLERTNYGYTF. Here the CDR3 DNA reads TGTGCCAGCAATCTTGAGCGGACTAACTATGGCTACACCTTC.

This chain connects TRBV12-5 to TRBJ2-1, with 10 nucleotides matching TRBD2. The CDR3 is made up of 14 amino acids. V shed 6 bases, J shed 9 bases, and the junction held 8 bases outside the gene matches. The germline CDR1 and CDR2 sequences are LGHNT and FRNRAP. CDR3 in amino acids: CASGNLAGEGEQFF. CDR3 bases: TGTGCTAGTGGGAATCTAGCGGGAGAAGGTGAGCAGTTCTTC. Full variable domain (outside the CDR3, taken from reference TRBV12-5 and TRBJ2-1): DARVTQTPRHKVTEMGQEVTMRCQPILGHNTVFWYRQTMMQGLELLAYFRNRAPLDDSGMPKDRFSAEMPDATLATLKIQPSEPRDSAVYFCASGNLAGEGEQFFGPGTRLTVL.

The CDR3 loop is CASSQDQGAGGYTF. The CDR3 DNA reads as TGCGCCAGCAGCCAAGATCAGGGGGCCGGTGGCTACACCTTC. The chain joins TRBV4-1 to TRBJ1-2; TRBD1 aligns across 8 bases. CDR1 is MGHRA and CDR2 is YSYEKL in the germline V gene. Trimming took 0 bases from V and 7 from J; bases not matched to a gene: 4. The CDR3 contains 14 residues.

This chain uses TRBV2 with TRBJ2-3, with 7 nucleotides matching TRBD2. The CDR3 length is 14 residues. The germline CDR1 and CDR2 sequences are SNHLY and FYNNEI. V lost 7 bases to trimming and J lost 2 bases; unmatched junction nucleotides: 6. The CDR3 region has the DNA TGTGCCAGCATTTACCTAGCGGCCACAGATACGCAGTATTTT. Protein product: CASIYLAATDTQYF.

The chain joins TRBV19 to TRBJ2-1, with TRBD2 matching 8 bases. The germline V gene encodes CDR1 LNHDA and CDR2 SQIVND (reference sequence). CDR3 length: 16 residues. With 7 bases clipped from V and 7 bases from J, the junction kept 15 bases outside the gene matches. CDR3 loop: CASTSSSGSVVNEQFF. The CDR3 bases are TGTGCCAGTACTTCATCAAGCGGGAGCGTGGTTAATGAGCAGTTCTTC.

The rearrangement links TRBV6-6 to TRBJ1-5; D ambiguous. CDR1 and CDR2 from the germline V gene are MNHNY and SVGAGI (reference sequence). V was trimmed by 4 bases and J by 6 bases, leaving 10 bases between them. This CDR3 has 13 amino acids. The CDR3 sequence: CASSSERVQPQHF. The CDR3 DNA sequence: TGTGCCAGCAGTTCGGAGAGGGTTCAGCCCCAGCATTTT.

This chain uses TRBV10-3 with TRBJ1-5, with D tentatively TRBD1 (6 bases). This CDR3 has 13 amino acids. Between the trimmed V and J ends, which lost 6 bases and 7 bases, there was a span of 13 bases. From germline, CDR1 is ENHRY and CDR2 SYGVKD. CDR3 sequence reads: CAISEGHLQPQHF. The CDR3 nucleotides read TGTGCCATCAGCGAGGGACACCTACAGCCCCAGCATTTT.

The CDR3 DNA reads as TGTGCCAGTAAACCGGGACAGGGGAGCGCTGAAGCTTTCTTT. Protein sequence: CASKPGQGSAEAFF. This sequence joins TRBV6-5 and TRBJ1-1, with 10 positions matching TRBD1. The length of the CDR3 is 14 residues. The J segment lost 6 bases and the V segment lost 9 bases, leaving 10 bases of the junction unmatched. Germline CDR1 MNHEY, CDR2 SVGAGI.

In this sample, this clone turned up once. This chain uses TRBV6-6 with TRBJ1-6; TRBD1 might be the D (5 bases). The V end was cut by 0 bases, the J end by 8 bases, with 8 bases between. The CDR3 is made up of 14 amino acids. Germline CDR1 reads MNHNY; CDR2 reads SVGAGI (reference sequence). The CDR3 is CASSYSGTDSPLHF. In DNA form, the CDR3 reads TGTGCCAGCAGTTACTCAGGGACTGATTCACCCCTCCACTTT.

The V gene is TRBV20-1, the J gene TRBJ2-1, with D maybe TRBD2 (6 bases). The CDR3 totals 11 residues. Looked up from germline, CDR1 is DFQATT and CDR2 is SNEGSKA (reference sequence). V was pared by 8 bases and J by 9 bases, with 14 bases between. CDR3 DNA: TGCAGTACCTCTCCCGGGGGTGAGCAGTTCTTC. This sequence encodes CSTSPGGEQFF.

The chain recombines TRBV5-1 with TRBJ1-4; D remains ambiguous. This CDR3 spans 14 amino acids. V gave up 5 bases and J gave up 5 bases, with 13 bases separating them. Per the germline V gene, CDR1 is SGHRS and CDR2 is YFSETQ. CDR3 nucleotide sequence: TGCGCCAGCAGGGGCGGGCAGCCGAATGAAAAACTGTTTTTT. This gives the protein CASRGGQPNEKLFF.

This chain joins TRBV12-1 and TRBJ2-5; the D segment call TRBD1 is taken from the table without a DNA check. TRBV12-1 is listed as a pseudogene. The CDR3 runs 16 residues. The CDR3: CASTFRGTGDQETQYF. The CDR3 DNA is TGTGCCAGCACTTTCAGGGGGACGGGGGATCAAGAGACCCAGTACTTC.

The chain uses TRBV30 and TRBJ2-4, with D possibly being TRBD2 (5 bases). The CDR3 extends over 13 amino acids. Germline lookup yields CDR1 GTSNPN and CDR2 SVGIG (reference sequence). V lost 2 bases, J lost 5 bases, and 10 bases lay in between. The CDR3 sequence is CAWSREYQNIQYF. DNA for the CDR3: TGTGCCTGGAGTAGGGAGTACCAAAACATTCAGTACTTC.

The V and J genes are TRBV5-1 and TRBJ2-5; TRBD2 agrees at 7 bases. CDR3 length: 15 amino acids. Trimming took 5 bases from V and 2 from J; bases not matched to a gene: 9. CDR1 and CDR2 (germline): SGHRS, YFSETQ. The CDR3 loop is CASREAGRKQETQYF. CDR3 coding DNA: TGCGCCAGCAGGGAAGCGGGAAGAAAACAAGAGACCCAGTACTTC.

The chain couples TRBV30 to TRBJ2-3; 8 nucleotides match TRBD1. Germline CDR1 GTSNPN, CDR2 SVGIG (reference sequence). The CDR3 spans 14 residues. V was clipped by 2 bases and J by 4 bases; unmatched bases: 5. CDR3 sequence: CAWSKQGAADTQYF. CDR3 coding DNA: TGTGCCTGGAGTAAGCAGGGGGCTGCAGATACGCAGTATTTT. Full variable domain (outside the CDR3, taken from reference TRBV30 and TRBJ2-3): SQTIHQWPATLVQPVGSPLSLECTVEGTSNPNLYWYRQAAGRGLQLLFYSVGIGQISSEVPQNLSASRPQDRQFILSSKKLLLSDSGFYLCAWSKQGAADTQYFGPGTRLTVL.

This clone was recorded once. The J gene is TRBJ2-2, the V gene TRBV30, with 10 bases fitting TRBD2. V dropped 2 bases and J dropped 9; count of bases not matched to a gene: 18. This CDR3 contains 18 residues. CDR1 is GTSNPN and CDR2 is SVGIG in the germline V gene (reference sequence). CDR3 coding DNA: TGTGCCTGGAGTCCCGAACTAGCGGGGCCGGAAGGACAACGGGAGCTGTTTTTT. The encoded protein is CAWSPELAGPEGQRELFF.

A few counts support this clone. The V call is TRBV25-1, the J call TRBJ2-7; 7 bases match TRBD1. The length of the CDR3 is 15 residues. Looked up from germline, CDR1 is MGHDK and CDR2 is SYGVNS. Trimming took 4 bases from V and 3 from J; bases not matched to a gene: 9. The CDR3: CASSGFNRGNYEQYF. The CDR3, as DNA: TGTGCCAGCAGTGGGTTCAACAGGGGAAACTACGAGCAGTACTTC.

The rearrangement joins TRBV6-1 to TRBJ2-7, with TRBD1 identical over 8 bases. The ends lost 3 bases at V and 3 bases at J; junction bases unmatched: 7. The CDR3 extends over 15 amino acids. Per the germline V gene, CDR1 is MNHNS and CDR2 is SASEGT. The CDR3 bases are TGTGCCAGCAGTGATTGGCCACAGGGGGTCTACGAGCAGTACTTC. This encodes CASSDWPQGVYEQYF.

This chain links TRBV18 with TRBJ1-2; maybe TRBD1 (6 bases). This CDR3 contains 16 residues. Trimming shortened V by 1 base and J by 4 bases, and 16 bases separated the two germline ends. CDR1 and CDR2 from the germline V gene are KGHSH and LQKENI. As DNA, the CDR3 is TGTGCCAGCTCACCACTCCCGGACAGAGGAGGCTATGGCTACACCTTC. Translating gives CASSPLPDRGGYGYTF.

V is TRBV27 and J is TRBJ2-1, with 14 bases identical to TRBD2. This CDR3 contains 15 residues. Trimming at V came to 5 bases and at J to 6 bases, leaving 3 bases not matched to a gene. The germline V gene has CDR1 MNHEY and CDR2 SMNVEV (reference sequence). CDR3 loop: CASSQGTSGSNEQFF. The CDR3 DNA is TGTGCCAGCAGTCAAGGGACTAGCGGGAGCAATGAGCAGTTCTTC.